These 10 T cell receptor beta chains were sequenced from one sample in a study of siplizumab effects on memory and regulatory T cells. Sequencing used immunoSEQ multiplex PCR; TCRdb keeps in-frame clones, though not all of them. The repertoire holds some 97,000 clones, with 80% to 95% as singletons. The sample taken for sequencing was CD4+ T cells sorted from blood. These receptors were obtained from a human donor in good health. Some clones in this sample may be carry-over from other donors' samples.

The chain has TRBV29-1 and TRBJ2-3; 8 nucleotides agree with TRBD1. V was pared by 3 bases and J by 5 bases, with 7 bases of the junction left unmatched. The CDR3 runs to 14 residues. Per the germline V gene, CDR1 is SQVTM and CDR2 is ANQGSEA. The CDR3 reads CSVERQGRVDTQYF. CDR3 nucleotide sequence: TGCAGCGTTGAGAGACAGGGGCGGGTAGATACGCAGTATTTT.

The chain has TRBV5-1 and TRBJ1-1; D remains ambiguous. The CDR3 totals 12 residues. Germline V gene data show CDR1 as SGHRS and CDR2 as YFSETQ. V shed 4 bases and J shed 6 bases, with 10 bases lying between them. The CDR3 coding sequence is TGCGCCAGCAGCAAAATGGCTTCTGAAGCTTTCTTT. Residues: CASSKMASEAFF.

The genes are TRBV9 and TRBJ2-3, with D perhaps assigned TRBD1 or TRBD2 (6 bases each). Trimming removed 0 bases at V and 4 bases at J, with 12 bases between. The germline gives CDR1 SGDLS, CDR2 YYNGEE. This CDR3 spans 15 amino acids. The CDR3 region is CASSVVGGRSDTQYF. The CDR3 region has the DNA TGTGCCAGCAGCGTAGTAGGGGGGAGGTCAGATACGCAGTATTTT.

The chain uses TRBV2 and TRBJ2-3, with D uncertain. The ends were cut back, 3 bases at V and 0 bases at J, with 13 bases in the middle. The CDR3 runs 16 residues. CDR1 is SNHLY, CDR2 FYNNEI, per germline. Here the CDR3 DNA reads TGTGCCAGCAGTGATTTCCCGGGCGCTAGCACAGATACGCAGTATTTT. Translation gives CASSDFPGASTDTQYF.

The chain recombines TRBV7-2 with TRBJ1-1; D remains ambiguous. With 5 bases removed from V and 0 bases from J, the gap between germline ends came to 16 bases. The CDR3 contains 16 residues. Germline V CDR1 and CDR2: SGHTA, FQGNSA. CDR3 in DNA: TGTGCCAGCAGCCCCGGAGTTAGCAGATTGAACACTGAAGCTTTCTTT. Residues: CASSPGVSRLNTEAFF.

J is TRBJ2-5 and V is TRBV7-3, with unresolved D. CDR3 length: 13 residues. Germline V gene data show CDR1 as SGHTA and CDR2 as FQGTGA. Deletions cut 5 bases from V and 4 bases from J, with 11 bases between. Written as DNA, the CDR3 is TGTGCCAGCAGCCGTGCCACGGGAGAGACCCAGTACTTC. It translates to CASSRATGETQYF.

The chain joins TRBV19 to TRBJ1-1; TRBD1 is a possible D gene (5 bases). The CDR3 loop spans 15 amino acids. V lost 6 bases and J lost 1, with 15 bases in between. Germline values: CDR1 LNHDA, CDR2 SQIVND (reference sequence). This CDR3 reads CASRLLDGTNTEAFF. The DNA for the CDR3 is TGTGCCAGTAGACTTCTAGACGGGACGAACACTGAAGCTTTCTTT.

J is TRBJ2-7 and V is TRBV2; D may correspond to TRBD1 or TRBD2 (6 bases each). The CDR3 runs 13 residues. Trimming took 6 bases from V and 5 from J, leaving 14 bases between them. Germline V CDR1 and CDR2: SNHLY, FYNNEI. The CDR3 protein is CASRREQGNEQYF. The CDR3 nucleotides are TGTGCCAGCAGACGGGAGCAGGGGAACGAGCAGTACTTC.

As DNA, the CDR3 is TGCGCCAGCAGTGACCCGGGGGGGATCACCACCGGGGAGCTGTTTTTT. This encodes CASSDPGGITTGELFF. The chain joins TRBV10-2 to TRBJ2-2; 8 bases are shared with TRBD2. The V and J ends lost 3 bases and 4 bases, in that order; junction bases with no gene match: 7. The V gene's germline CDR1 is WSHSY and CDR2 SAAADI. The CDR3 spans 16 residues.

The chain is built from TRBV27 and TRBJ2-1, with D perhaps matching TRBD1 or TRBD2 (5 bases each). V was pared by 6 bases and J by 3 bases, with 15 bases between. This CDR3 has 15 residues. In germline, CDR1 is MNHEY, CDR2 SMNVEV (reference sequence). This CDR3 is CASRLTAEVYNEQFF. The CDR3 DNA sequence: TGTGCCAGCAGGCTGACAGCGGAAGTCTACAATGAGCAGTTCTTC.